These 25 T cell receptor beta chains originate from one sample sequenced in a study of T cells in Graves' hyperthyroidism and ophthalmopathy. Regions amplified from RNA transcripts were the TCR beta CDR3 regions. An initial round of RT-PCR targeting the TCR CDR3 relied on the HTBI primer set. One entry per CDR3 protein results from TCRdb running MiXCR on the multiplex PCR reads. Of 350,000 to 450,000 distinct CDR3 sequences in the sample, about a sixth are singletons; the top ten hold around a third. Specimen: blood. The receptors originated from a woman aged 25 to 39 with Graves' hyperthyroidism that later progressed to Graves' ophthalmopathy.

This clonotype showed up just once. The CDR3 DNA sequence: TGTGCCAGCAGCTCACCGAGCGGGGGGCTACACACAGATACGCAGTATTTT. Protein: CASSSPSGGLHTDTQYF. This sequence joins TRBV11-2 and TRBJ2-3; TRBD2 matches 9 bases. Germline CDR1 is SGHAT and CDR2 is FQNNGV. The junction had 10 bases not matched to a gene; V was cut back by 4 bases and J by 2 bases. CDR3 length: 17 residues.

The chain uses TRBV28 and TRBJ2-7; 9 bases map to TRBD2. The germline V gene has CDR1 MDHEN and CDR2 SYDVKM. This CDR3 region has 16 residues. The junction had 10 bases not matched to a gene; V was cut back by 5 bases and J by 2 bases. The chain's CDR3 is CASSPPGLAVPYEQYF. The CDR3 DNA follows: TGTGCCAGCAGTCCACCGGGACTAGCAGTTCCCTACGAGCAGTACTTC.

This clonotype was detected ten times or more. This sequence joins TRBV2 and TRBJ2-7; the match to TRBD1 covers 8 bases. This CDR3 is built from 13 residues. Germline V lookup: CDR1 SNHLY, CDR2 FYNNEI. Germline trimming cut 7 bases from V and 6 bases from J; bases unmatched to any gene: 8. DNA of the CDR3: TGTGCCAGCAACACGGACAGGGCGTTCGAGCAGTACTTC. This translates into CASNTDRAFEQYF.

This clonotype was picked up a small number of times. V and J are TRBV20-1 and TRBJ2-7; 12 bases line up with TRBD2. The V segment lost 3 bases and the J segment 4 bases; nucleotides outside the gene matches: 4. The CDR3 extends over 14 amino acids. The germline V gene encodes CDR1 DFQATT and CDR2 SNEGSKA (reference sequence). CDR3 protein: CSASQTSGSYEQYF. CDR3 DNA sequence: TGCAGTGCTAGTCAGACTAGCGGGAGTTACGAGCAGTACTTC.

The V call is TRBV29-1, the J call TRBJ2-5; TRBD1 matches 7 bases. CDR1 is SQVTM, CDR2 ANQGSEA, per germline. This CDR3 comprises 14 residues. The V gene end was trimmed by 0 bases and the J gene end by 5 bases; junction bases not matched to a gene: 6. CDR3 in DNA: TGCAGCGTTGAAGAGCGAGGGGGCGCTGAGACCCAGTACTTC. It is translated as CSVEERGGAETQYF. Full variable domain (missing parts from reference TRBV29-1 and TRBJ2-5): SAVISQKPSRDICQRGTSLTIQCQVDSQVTMMFWYRQQPGQSLTLIATANQGSEATYESGFVIDKFPISRPNLTFSTLTVSNMSPEDSSIYLCSVEERGGAETQYFGPGTRLLVL.

This clonotype was observed at least ten times. The chain has TRBV27 and TRBJ2-7; D could derive from TRBD1 or TRBD2 (5 bases each). The V gene's germline CDR1 is MNHEY and CDR2 SMNVEV (reference sequence). V was clipped by 0 bases and J by 4 bases, with 7 bases between them. This CDR3 is 13 amino acids long. CDR3 bases: TGTGCCAGCAGTTTATCGTGGGGGTACGAGCAGTACTTC. It specifies CASSLSWGYEQYF.

This clonotype was recorded many times. The chain uses TRBV5-1 and TRBJ2-1; the match to TRBD1 covers 7 bases. Germline V gene lookup returns CDR1 SGHRS and CDR2 YFSETQ. This CDR3 is built from 14 residues. Germline trimming cut 5 bases from V and 12 bases from J; bases unmatched to any gene: 14. CDR3 DNA: TGCGCCAGCAGTCACCAAGGCCAGGGGGATAGGCAGTTCTTC. This gives the protein CASSHQGQGDRQFF.

This clonotype has ten or more counts. CDR3 DNA sequence: TGTGCCAGCAGTGATAGCGGGGGGAGCTTGGATGAGCAGTTCTTC. It codes for CASSDSGGSLDEQFF. The chain links TRBV28 to TRBJ2-1; 10 bases are shared with TRBD2. Germline CDR1 and CDR2: MDHEN and SYDVKM. There are 15 residues in the CDR3. V gave up 5 bases and J gave up 8 bases; unmatched junction bases: 9.

This clonotype was recorded many times. The chain links TRBV19 to TRBJ1-2; no firm D call. The CDR3 covers 13 residues. CDR1 is LNHDA, CDR2 SQIVND, per germline (reference sequence). V lost 2 bases and J 3 bases, leaving 7 bases between the germline ends. The CDR3 reads CASSIYSDYGYTF. CDR3 nucleotides: TGTGCCAGTAGTATATACTCAGACTATGGCTACACCTTC. The full variable domain, rest sourced from reference TRBV19 and TRBJ1-2, is DGGITQSPKYLFRKEGQNVTLSCEQNLNHDAMYWYRQDPGQGLRLIYYSQIVNDFQKGDIAEGYSVSREKKESFPLTVTSAQKNPTAFYLCASSIYSDYGYTFGSGTRLTVV.

In its sample, this clonotype was seen many times. This sequence joins TRBV7-9 and TRBJ2-3, with D uncertain. The germline V gene encodes CDR1 SEHNR and CDR2 FQNEAQ (reference sequence). Trimming took 8 bases from V and 6 from J, leaving 12 bases between them. This CDR3 region has 12 residues. DNA of the CDR3: TGTGCCAGCTCTCAATTTTCGGATACGCAGTATTTT. This codes for CASSQFSDTQYF.

This clonotype came up many times. The chain is built from TRBV11-2 and TRBJ2-5, with no clear D. Germline V gives CDR1 SGHAT, CDR2 FQNNGV. The CDR3 loop spans 16 amino acids. V lost 8 bases, J lost 4 bases, and 23 bases lay in between. The CDR3, as DNA: TGTGCCAGCTCGCTTACCCCTGGATCTCGGTCAGAGACCCAGTACTTC. Translating gives CASSLTPGSRSETQYF.

This clonotype was recorded many times. The chain carries TRBV9 and TRBJ2-7; D is unresolved. Germline CDR1 reads SGDLS; CDR2 reads YYNGEE. V lost 0 bases, J lost 2 bases, and 6 bases lay in between. CDR3 size: 13 residues. Here the CDR3 DNA reads TGTGCCAGCAGCGTAGGAGAACCCTACGAGCAGTACTTC. This translates into CASSVGEPYEQYF.

This clonotype was detected many times. The genes are TRBV28 and TRBJ1-4; D uncertain. V lost 1 base and J lost 4, with 7 bases in between. CDR1 and CDR2 from the germline V gene are MDHEN and SYDVKM. The CDR3 covers 14 residues. The CDR3: CASSLFGDNEKLFF. The CDR3 DNA is TGTGCCAGCAGTTTATTCGGTGATAATGAAAAACTGTTTTTT.

This clonotype occurred many times. The chain links TRBV20-1 to TRBJ2-3; 15 nucleotides align to TRBD2. This CDR3 has 15 residues. The junction had 5 bases not matched to a gene; V was cut back by 5 bases and J by 5 bases. Per the germline V gene, CDR1 is DFQATT and CDR2 is SNEGSKA (reference sequence). The CDR3 bases are TGCAGTGCTGGGACTAGCGGGGGGCCACAAGATACGCAGTATTTT. As protein: CSAGTSGGPQDTQYF.

In this sample, this clonotype turned up a few times. The rearrangement uses TRBV20-1 and TRBJ2-7; 11 bases align to TRBD2. There are 18 residues in the CDR3. In germline, CDR1 is DFQATT, CDR2 SNEGSKA (reference sequence). The V and J ends lost 3 bases and 0 bases, in that order; junction bases with no gene match: 13. DNA of the CDR3: TGCAGTGCTAGTTTATTTCTAGCGGGGGGAAAGAGCTCCTACGAGCAGTACTTC. It encodes CSASLFLAGGKSSYEQYF.

V and J are TRBV6-1 and TRBJ2-3; 8 nucleotides match TRBD2. This CDR3 has 18 residues. V lost 5 bases and J lost 0; bases outside the gene matches: 13. Germline CDR1 is MNHNS and CDR2 is SASEGT. Written as DNA, the CDR3 is TGTGCCAGCAGTCAGCGACCTCCACTAGCGGCAAGCACAGATACGCAGTATTTT. Its protein product is CASSQRPPLAASTDTQYF.

This clonotype was seen ten or more times. This chain joins TRBV12-3 or TRBV12-4 and TRBJ2-7; D may be TRBD2 (7 bases). The CDR3 length is 14 residues. V was trimmed by 8 bases and J by 0 bases, leaving 14 bases between them. The CDR3 is CASSPGGHSYEQYF. Here the CDR3 DNA reads TGTGCCAGCTCCCCCGGGGGGCACTCCTACGAGCAGTACTTC.

The gene calls are TRBV7-8 and TRBJ1-1; D is possibly TRBD1 (6 bases). Deletions cut 5 bases from V and 0 bases from J, with 13 bases between. The CDR3 sequence is 15 residues long. CDR1 SGHVS and CDR2 FQNEAQ come from the germline V gene. CDR3 loop: CASSASGHLNTEAFF. CDR3 DNA sequence: TGTGCCAGCAGCGCTTCGGGACATTTGAACACTGAAGCTTTCTTT.

This clonotype was seen at least ten times. V usage is TRBV29-1 and J usage is TRBJ1-1; D uncertain. V was cut by 8 bases and J by 0 bases, with 13 bases left in between. CDR1 is SQVTM, CDR2 ANQGSEA, per germline. This CDR3 is built from 13 residues. This CDR3 is CSIGDGMNTEAFF. CDR3 DNA: TGCAGCATAGGCGACGGTATGAACACTGAAGCTTTCTTT.

The rearrangement joins TRBV7-2 to TRBJ2-7, with TRBD2 matching 8 bases. Per the germline V gene, CDR1 is SGHTA and CDR2 is FQGNSA. The CDR3 has 15 amino acids. V gave up 0 bases and J gave up 6 bases; unmatched junction bases: 7. The CDR3 sequence is CASSLASGARFEQYF. CDR3 coding DNA: TGTGCCAGCAGCTTAGCTAGCGGGGCTCGGTTCGAGCAGTACTTC. Full variable domain (outside the CDR3, taken from reference TRBV7-2 and TRBJ2-7): GAGVSQSPSNKVTEKGKDVELRCDPISGHTALYWYRQSLGQGLEFLIYFQGNSAPDKSGLPSDRFSAERTGGSVSTLTIQRTQQEDSAVYLCASSLASGARFEQYFGPGTRLTVT.

This rearrangement joins TRBV7-7 to TRBJ2-3; 9 nucleotides match TRBD2. The CDR3 has 18 residues. Germline assignment: CDR1 SSHAT and CDR2 FNYEAQ (reference sequence). With V trimmed by 2 bases and J by 3 bases, 12 bases remained unmatched. The CDR3 DNA sequence: TGTGCCAGCAGCTTACTGCGGGAGGGACCCGGTTCTACAGATACGCAGTATTTT. It yields the protein CASSLLREGPGSTDTQYF.

This clonotype was detected only a few times. This may come from a read error, since a much larger clone is one base off. For the CDR3, the DNA is TGTGCCAGCAGTCAGACAGGGAGAGGGGAAAAACTGTCTTTT. It specifies CASSQTGRGEKLSF. The chain links TRBV2 to TRBJ1-4, with 7 bases matching TRBD1. This CDR3 is built from 14 residues. Germline V CDR1 and CDR2: SNHLY, FYNNEI.

This clonotype showed up just a few times. V usage is TRBV7-2 and J usage is TRBJ2-1, with 8 bases that match TRBD2. Germline-derived CDR1 and CDR2 are SGHTA and FQGNSA. V shed 8 bases, J shed 1 base, and the junction held 4 bases outside the gene matches. CDR3 length: 14 residues. The CDR3 sequence is CASVRGGSYNEQFF. The CDR3 bases are TGTGCCAGCGTCCGGGGGGGATCCTACAATGAGCAGTTCTTC.

This clonotype was recorded a few times. V is TRBV7-9 and J is TRBJ1-6; TRBD1 might be the D (6 bases). With 7 bases removed from V and 5 bases from J, the gap between germline ends came to 12 bases. From germline, CDR1 is SEHNR and CDR2 FQNEAQ (reference sequence). The length of the CDR3 is 14 residues. The CDR3 DNA is TGTGCCAGCACCAGGGGCGTTAATAATTCACCCCTCCACTTT. Protein: CASTRGVNNSPLHF.

The chain employs TRBV20-1 and TRBJ2-7, with D uncertain. There are 14 residues in the CDR3. The germline V and J ends were trimmed by 5 bases and 2 bases, with 16 bases remaining between them. The germline gives CDR1 DFQATT, CDR2 SNEGSKA (reference sequence). This CDR3 reads CSALSAWSPYEQYF. The CDR3 nucleotides read TGCAGTGCTCTTAGTGCTTGGTCCCCCTACGAGCAGTACTTC.